The T cell receptor beta chain described here comes from a study of graft-versus-host responses after intestinal transplantation. Study context: The transplants performed in recipients were multivisceral, liver-intestinal, or isolated intestinal. Among the recipients, all got anti-thymocyte globulin induction and then tacrolimus and steroids for about 3 years. General study results and limits: Declining HvG levels early post-transplant were linked to peak circulating GvH clone levels.

TCRdb keeps only in-frame clones here, not all; method: immunoSEQ multiplex PCR. Of 7,000 to 10,000 clones in the sample, around a quarter were seen once. Co-plating was performed using 200,000 CFSE-labeled responder cells and 200,000 irradiated, violet-dye-labeled stimulator cells. Looked up from germline, CDR1 is LNHDA and CDR2 is SQIVND (reference sequence). The V end was cut by 7 bases, the J end by 5 bases, with 33 bases between. The CDR3 runs 20 residues. The sample was alloreactive CD8+ T cells from a mixed lymphocyte reaction culture, taken before transplantation. This sample's subset: CFSE-low proliferating T cells sorted from approximately 6-day pre-transplant mixed lymphocyte reaction (GvH or HvG direction). The chain couples TRBV19 to TRBJ2-1; D is possibly TRBD2 (6 bases). The TCR sequence derives from a human patient who was an organ donor for intestinal transplantation. The CDR3, as DNA: TGTGCCAGTATTCTCCCATCCGGGACTCCCGCCGCGACTCATAACAATGAGCAGTTCTTC. Translating gives CASILPSGTPAATHNNEQFF.